This TCR beta chain was documented in a study of T cells in Graves' hyperthyroidism and ophthalmopathy. Overall study: Peripheral blood was secured at the point of initial diagnosis, before any treatment. Broader study findings: Ophthalmopathy was distinguished from stable hyperthyroidism by 13 V-J signatures. In validation, the model predicted ophthalmopathy. These predictions came a median 6.5 months before onset.

Amplified TCR beta CDR3 regions came from RNA transcripts. A set of HTBI primers served as the primers for a first-round RT-PCR of the TCR CDR3. TCRdb used MiXCR to reprocess the multiplex PCR reads, holding one entry per CDR3 protein. The sample contains some 350,000 distinct CDR3 sequences, under 20% of which appear only once. This clonotype was seen repeatedly, ten times or more. Its cognate antigen is unknown. Looked up from germline, CDR1 is SGHAT and CDR2 is FQNNGV. This CDR3 has 14 residues. V lost 0 bases and J lost 4, with 9 bases in between. Those with hyperthyroidism were 18 to 65 years old, newly diagnosed, and ill for under 2 months.

Input material: blood. This clonotype originated in a woman aged 18 to 35 with Graves' hyperthyroidism. V and J are TRBV11-2 and TRBJ1-2; D gene ambiguous. The CDR3 bases are TGTGCCAGCAGCTTAGATGGTTCGGCCTATGGCTACACCTTC. Protein: CASSLDGSAYGYTF.